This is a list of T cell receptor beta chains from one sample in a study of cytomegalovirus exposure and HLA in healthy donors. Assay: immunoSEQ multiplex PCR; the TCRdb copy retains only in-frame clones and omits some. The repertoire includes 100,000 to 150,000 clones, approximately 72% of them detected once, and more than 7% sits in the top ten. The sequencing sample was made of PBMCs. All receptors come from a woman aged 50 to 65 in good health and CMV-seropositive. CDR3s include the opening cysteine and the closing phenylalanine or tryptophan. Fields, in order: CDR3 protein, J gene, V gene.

CASSGATGRSTQDSTDTQYF,TRBJ2-3,TRBV2
CASSRSGQGYEQYF,TRBJ2-7,TRBV6-5
CASSLESIDYGYTF,TRBJ1-2,TRBV7-2
CASTPLRGYQPQHF,TRBJ1-5,TRBV6-5
CASSFNRGYNSPLHF,TRBJ1-6,TRBV7-2
CASSLTGTLYGYTF,TRBJ1-2,TRBV7-9
CAWNQAGPYTEAFF,TRBJ1-1,TRBV30
CASRLQGSTDTQYF,TRBJ2-3,TRBV2
CASSLRGQSTDTQYF,TRBJ2-3,TRBV27
CASSSQSNTGELFF,TRBJ2-2,TRBV18
CAWSVIADTIYF,TRBJ1-3,TRBV30
CASSSVGHWTSRYNEQFF,TRBJ2-1,TRBV7-9
CATSRRDFSSDTGELFF,TRBJ2-2,TRBV15
CASSWDRNYEQYF,NA,TRBV7-8
CASSWGGLAGRSSYNEQFF,TRBJ2-1,TRBV5-6